The rows below give T cell receptor beta chains drawn from one sample of a study of blood T cell repertoires in COVID-19. Sequenced by immunoSEQ multiplex PCR; TCRdb stores in-frame clones only, minus some. The repertoire holds about 300,000 clones, with about 85% as singletons. Input material: peripheral blood. These receptors were taken from a man aged 18 to 30 with active or convalescent COVID-19. CDR3s include the opening cysteine and the closing phenylalanine or tryptophan. The D gene is left open where the match is weak. Clone size appears in some rows only: once, few, many, or a class for an expanded clone.

J | size | V | D | CDR3 | DNA
TRBJ2-1 | NA | TRBV28 | TRBD1 | CASRAQGNSYNEQFF | TGTGCCAGCAGGGCACAGGGGAACTCCTACAATGAGCAGTTCTTC
TRBJ2-2 | NA | TRBV7-9 | NA | CASSLGGIPEGGELFF | TGTGCCAGCAGCTTAGGTGGGATCCCGGAGGGCGGGGAGCTGTTTTTT
TRBJ2-2 | NA | TRBV28 | NA | CATKTPGTGELFF | TGTGCCACCAAAACCCCGGGCACCGGGGAGCTGTTTTTT
TRBJ1-2 | NA | TRBV25-1 | TRBD1 | CASSVRTGDYTF | TGTGCCAGCAGTGTAAGGACAGGGGACTACACCTTC
TRBJ1-1 | once | TRBV6-5 | TRBD1 | CASSRHRGTEAFF | TGTGCCAGCAGCCGTCACAGGGGTACTGAAGCTTTCTTT
TRBJ2-5 | NA | TRBV28 | NA | CASSLSSPRETQYF | TGTGCCAGCAGTTTATCTTCGCCCAGAGAGACCCAGTACTTC
TRBJ1-3 | NA | TRBV10-1 | TRBD1 | CASSGDRRPSGNTIYF | TGCGCCAGCAGTGGGGACAGGAGACCCTCTGGAAACACCATATATTTT
TRBJ2-7 | once | TRBV4-1 | TRBD1 | CASSPAGTGAYEQYF | TGCGCCAGCAGCCCAGCTGGGACAGGAGCCTACGAGCAGTACTTC
TRBJ2-7 | NA | TRBV7-2 | TRBD2 | CASSLASVVSGGRHEQYF | TGTGCCAGCAGCTTAGCGTCGGTGGTTAGCGGGGGGCGCCACGAGCAGTACTTC
TRBJ2-3 | NA | TRBV4-1 | NA | CASSQALDSNTQYF | TGCGCCAGCAGCCAGGCCCTCGATAGCAATACGCAGTATTTT
TRBJ1-2 | NA | TRBV27 | NA | CASSSAGFAGYTF | TGTGCCAGCAGTTCAGCGGGGTTTGCTGGCTACACCTTC
TRBJ2-7 | NA | TRBV5-6 | TRBD1 | CASSLGGAGGSWDEQYF | TGTGCCAGCAGCTTGGGCGGGGCAGGGGGCAGTTGGGACGAGCAGTACTTC
TRBJ2-1 | NA | TRBV11-1 | TRBD2 | CASSYGTSGYNEQFF | TGTGCCAGCAGCTACGGGACTAGCGGCTACAATGAGCAGTTCTTC
TRBJ1-1 | NA | TRBV7-9 | NA | CASSLAGSEAFF | TGTGCCAGCAGCTTAGCGGGCTCTGAAGCTTTCTTT
TRBJ2-1 | NA | TRBV27 | NA | CASSLRDTYNEQFF | TGTGCCAGCAGTTTGAGGGACACCTACAATGAGCAGTTCTTC
TRBJ2-7 | NA | TRBV4-2 | TRBD2 | CASSQEAHSGTYF | TGTGCCAGCAGCCAAGAGGCGCATAGCGGGACGTACTTC
TRBJ1-1 | once | TRBV2 | TRBD1 | CASTQTPGQGLIAFF | TGTGCCAGCACTCAGACTCCGGGACAGGGTTTAATTGCTTTCTTT